The TCR beta chain described here comes from a study of CD8 T cells in Susac syndrome. RNA in amounts of about 0.45 to 1 ug was reverse transcribed with random hexamers. The method of amplification for TCR beta CDR3 was immunoSEQ multiplex PCR, covering 54 Vbeta and 13 Jbeta. TCRdb called the immunoSEQ multiplex PCR reads again in MiXCR, with one record for every CDR3 protein. The sample yields some 150,000 distinct CDR3 sequences, roughly 95% seen once. Peripheral blood CD8+ and CD4+ T cells were profiled by TCR beta sequencing. The control participants were healthy donors, and these controls were matched with respect to both age and sex. In germline, CDR1 is KGHSH, CDR2 LQKENI. This CDR3 has 14 residues. The ends were cut back, 3 bases at V and 3 bases at J, with 10 bases in the middle.

Input material: CD4+ T cells from PBMCs. This receptor was identified in a human donor in good health. The rearrangement joins TRBV18 to TRBJ2-3; a possible D gene is TRBD1 (5 bases). The CDR3 here is CASSPSRQTDTQYF. Written as DNA, the CDR3 is TGTGCCAGCTCACCTTCGCGACAGACAGATACGCAGTATTTT.